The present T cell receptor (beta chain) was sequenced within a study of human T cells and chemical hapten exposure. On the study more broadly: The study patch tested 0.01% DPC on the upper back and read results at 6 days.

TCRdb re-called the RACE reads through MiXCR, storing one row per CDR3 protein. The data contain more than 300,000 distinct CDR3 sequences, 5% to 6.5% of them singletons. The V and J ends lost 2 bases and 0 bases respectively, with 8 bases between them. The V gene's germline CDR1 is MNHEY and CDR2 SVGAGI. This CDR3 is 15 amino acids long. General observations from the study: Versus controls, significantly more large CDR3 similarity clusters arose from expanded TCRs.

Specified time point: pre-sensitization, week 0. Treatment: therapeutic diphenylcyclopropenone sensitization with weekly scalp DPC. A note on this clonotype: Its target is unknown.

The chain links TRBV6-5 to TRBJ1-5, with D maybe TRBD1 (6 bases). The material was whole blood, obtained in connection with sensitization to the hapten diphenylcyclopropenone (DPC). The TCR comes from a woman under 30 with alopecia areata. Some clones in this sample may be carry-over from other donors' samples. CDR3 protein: CASSYDRNSNQPQHF. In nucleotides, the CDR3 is TGTGCCAGCAGTTACGACAGGAATAGCAATCAGCCCCAGCATTTT.